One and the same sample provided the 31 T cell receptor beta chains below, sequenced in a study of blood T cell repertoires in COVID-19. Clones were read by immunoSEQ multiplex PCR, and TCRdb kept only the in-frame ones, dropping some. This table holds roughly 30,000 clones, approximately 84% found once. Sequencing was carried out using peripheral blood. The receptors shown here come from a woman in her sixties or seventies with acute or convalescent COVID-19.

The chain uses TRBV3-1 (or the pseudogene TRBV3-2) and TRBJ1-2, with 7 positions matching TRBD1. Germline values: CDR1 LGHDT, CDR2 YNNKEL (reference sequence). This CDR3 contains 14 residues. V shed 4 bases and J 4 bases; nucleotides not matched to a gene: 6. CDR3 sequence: CASSPRQGTYGYTF. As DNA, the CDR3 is TGTGCCAGCAGCCCCCGACAGGGAACCTATGGCTACACCTTC.

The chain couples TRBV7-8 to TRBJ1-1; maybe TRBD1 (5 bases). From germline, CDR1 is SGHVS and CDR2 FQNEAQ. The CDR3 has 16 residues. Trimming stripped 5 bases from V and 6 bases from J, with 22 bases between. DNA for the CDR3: TGTGCCAGCAGCCCCCGATTTGGGGGACGGGGGGCTGAAGCTTTCTTT. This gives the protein CASSPRFGGRGAEAFF.

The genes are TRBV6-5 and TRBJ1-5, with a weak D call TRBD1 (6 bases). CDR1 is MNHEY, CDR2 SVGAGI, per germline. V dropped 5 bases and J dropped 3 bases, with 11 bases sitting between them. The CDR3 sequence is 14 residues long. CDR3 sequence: CASSLGGNNQPQHF. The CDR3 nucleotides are TGTGCCAGCAGTCTAGGGGGTAACAATCAGCCCCAGCATTTT.

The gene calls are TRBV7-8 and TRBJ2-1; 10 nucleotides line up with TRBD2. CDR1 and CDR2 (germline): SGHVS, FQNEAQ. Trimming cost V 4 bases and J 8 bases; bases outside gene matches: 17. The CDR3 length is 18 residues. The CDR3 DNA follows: TGTGCCAGCAGCTCAGGTCGAGCGGGGGGGCTGACACCCCATGAGCAGTTCTTC. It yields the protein CASSSGRAGGLTPHEQFF. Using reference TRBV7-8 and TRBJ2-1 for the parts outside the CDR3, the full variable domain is GAGVSQSPRYKVAKRGQDVALRCDPISGHVSLFWYQQALGQGPEFLTYFQNEAQLDKSGLPSDRFFAERPEGSVSTLKIQRTQQEDSAVYLCASSSGRAGGLTPHEQFFGPGTRLTVL.

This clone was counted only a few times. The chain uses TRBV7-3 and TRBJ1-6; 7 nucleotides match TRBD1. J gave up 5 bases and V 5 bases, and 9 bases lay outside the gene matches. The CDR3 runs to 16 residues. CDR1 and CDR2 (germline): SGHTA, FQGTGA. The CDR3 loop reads CASSLLGRGDNSPLHF. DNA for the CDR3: TGTGCCAGCAGCCTACTCGGCAGGGGGGATAATTCACCCCTCCACTTT.

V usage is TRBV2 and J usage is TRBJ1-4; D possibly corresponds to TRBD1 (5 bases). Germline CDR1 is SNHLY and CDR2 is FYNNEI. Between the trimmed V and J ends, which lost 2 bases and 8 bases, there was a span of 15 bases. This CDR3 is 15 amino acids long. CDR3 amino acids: CASSESPGGREKLFF. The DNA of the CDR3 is TGTGCCAGCAGTGAATCCCCGGGGGGTCGAGAAAAACTGTTTTTT.

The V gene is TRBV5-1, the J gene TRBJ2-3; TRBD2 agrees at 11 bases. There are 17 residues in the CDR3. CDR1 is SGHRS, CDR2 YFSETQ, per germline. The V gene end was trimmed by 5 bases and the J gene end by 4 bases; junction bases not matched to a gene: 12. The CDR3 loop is CASRLSGGANRADTQYF. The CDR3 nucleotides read TGCGCCAGCAGACTTAGCGGGGGGGCAAATAGGGCAGATACGCAGTATTTT.

CDR3 region: CSAGQGNTIYF. CDR3 nucleotide sequence: TGCAGTGCTGGACAGGGAAACACCATATATTTT. The chain links TRBV20-1 to TRBJ1-3; TRBD1 is a possible D gene (6 bases). Germline CDR1 DFQATT, CDR2 SNEGSKA (reference sequence). V gave up 5 bases and J gave up 4 bases, with 6 bases separating them. CDR3 length: 11 amino acids.

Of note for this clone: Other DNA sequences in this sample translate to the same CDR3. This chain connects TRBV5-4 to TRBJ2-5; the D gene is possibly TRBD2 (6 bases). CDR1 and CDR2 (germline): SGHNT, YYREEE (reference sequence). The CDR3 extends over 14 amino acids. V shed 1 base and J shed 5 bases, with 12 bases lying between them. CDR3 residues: CASSLSGGPETQYF. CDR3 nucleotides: TGTGCCAGCAGCTTGAGTGGAGGGCCGGAGACCCAGTACTTC.

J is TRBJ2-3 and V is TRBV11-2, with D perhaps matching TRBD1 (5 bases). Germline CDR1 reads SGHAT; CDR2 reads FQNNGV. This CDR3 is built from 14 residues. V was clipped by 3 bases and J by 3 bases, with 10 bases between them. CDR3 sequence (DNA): TGTGCCAGCAGCTTTCGCCAGGGAACAGATACGCAGTATTTT. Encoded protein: CASSFRQGTDTQYF.

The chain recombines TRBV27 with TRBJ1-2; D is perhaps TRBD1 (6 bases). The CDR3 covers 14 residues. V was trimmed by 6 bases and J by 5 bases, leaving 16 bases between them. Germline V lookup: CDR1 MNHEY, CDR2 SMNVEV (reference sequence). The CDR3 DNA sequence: TGTGCCAGCAGCTCGACAGGATTGGGGTATGGCTACACCTTC. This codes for CASSSTGLGYGYTF.

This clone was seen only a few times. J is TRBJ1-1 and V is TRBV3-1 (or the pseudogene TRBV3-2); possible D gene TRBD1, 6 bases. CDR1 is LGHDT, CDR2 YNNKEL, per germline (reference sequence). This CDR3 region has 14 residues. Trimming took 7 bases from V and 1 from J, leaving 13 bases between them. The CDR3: CASTYRAKNTEAFF. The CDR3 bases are TGTGCCAGCACCTACAGGGCTAAGAACACTGAAGCTTTCTTT.

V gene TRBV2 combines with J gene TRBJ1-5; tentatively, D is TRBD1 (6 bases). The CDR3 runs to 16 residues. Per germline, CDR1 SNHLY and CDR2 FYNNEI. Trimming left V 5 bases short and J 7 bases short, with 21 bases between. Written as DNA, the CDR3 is TGTGCCAGCAGTTGGCCCAGGGGAACCGGGGCGCAGCCCCAGCATTTT. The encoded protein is CASSWPRGTGAQPQHF.

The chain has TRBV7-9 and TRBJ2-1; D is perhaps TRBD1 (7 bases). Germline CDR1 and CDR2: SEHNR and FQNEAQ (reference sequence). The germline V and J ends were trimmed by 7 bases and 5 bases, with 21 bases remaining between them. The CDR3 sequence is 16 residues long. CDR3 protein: CASTSSGGRYDNEQFF. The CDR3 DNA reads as TGTGCCAGCACCTCTTCAGGGGGGCGGTACGACAATGAGCAGTTCTTC.

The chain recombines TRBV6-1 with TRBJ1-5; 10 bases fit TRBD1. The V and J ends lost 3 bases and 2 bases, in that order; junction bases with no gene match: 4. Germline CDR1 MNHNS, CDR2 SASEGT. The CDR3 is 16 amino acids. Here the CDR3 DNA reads TGTGCCAGCAGTGACTGGACAGGGGGGGGCAATCAGCCCCAGCATTTT. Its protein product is CASSDWTGGGNQPQHF.

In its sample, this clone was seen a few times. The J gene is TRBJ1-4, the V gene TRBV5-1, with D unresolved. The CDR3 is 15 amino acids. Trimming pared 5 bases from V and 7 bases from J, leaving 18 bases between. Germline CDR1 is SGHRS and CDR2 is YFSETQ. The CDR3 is CASRPGVGSGEKLFF. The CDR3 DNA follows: TGCGCCAGCAGACCCGGCGTAGGGAGTGGTGAAAAACTGTTTTTT. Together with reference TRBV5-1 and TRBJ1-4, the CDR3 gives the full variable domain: KAGVTQTPRYLIKTRGQQVTLSCSPISGHRSVSWYQQTPGQGLQFLFEYFSETQRNKGNFPGRFSGRQFSNSRSEMNVSTLELGDSALYLCASRPGVGSGEKLFFGSGTQLSVL.

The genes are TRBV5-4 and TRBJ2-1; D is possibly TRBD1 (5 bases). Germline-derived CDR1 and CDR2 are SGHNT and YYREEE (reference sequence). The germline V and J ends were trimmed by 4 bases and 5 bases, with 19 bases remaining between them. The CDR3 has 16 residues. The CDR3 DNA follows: TGTGCCAGCAGCCTGACCAGGGAATTTGGGCACAATGAGCAGTTCTTC. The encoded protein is CASSLTREFGHNEQFF.

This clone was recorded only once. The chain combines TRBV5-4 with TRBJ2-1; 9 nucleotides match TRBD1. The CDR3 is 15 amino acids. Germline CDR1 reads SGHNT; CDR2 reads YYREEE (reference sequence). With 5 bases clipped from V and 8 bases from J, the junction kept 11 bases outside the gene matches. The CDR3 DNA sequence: TGTGCCAGCAGGGCCGGGACAGGGACGGGCTATGAGCAGTTCTTC. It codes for CASRAGTGTGYEQFF.

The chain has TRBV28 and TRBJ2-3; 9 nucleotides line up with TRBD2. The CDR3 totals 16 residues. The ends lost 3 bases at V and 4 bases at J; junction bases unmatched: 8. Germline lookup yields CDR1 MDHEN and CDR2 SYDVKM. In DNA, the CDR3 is TGTGCCAGCAGTTTGTGGGGCGGGGGGGCCCCAGATACGCAGTATTTT. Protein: CASSLWGGGAPDTQYF.

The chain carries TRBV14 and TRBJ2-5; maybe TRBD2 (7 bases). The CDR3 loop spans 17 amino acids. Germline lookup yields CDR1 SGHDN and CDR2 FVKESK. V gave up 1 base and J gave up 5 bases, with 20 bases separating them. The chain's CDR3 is CASSQGAGAYPGETQYF. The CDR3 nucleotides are TGTGCCAGCAGCCAAGGTGCGGGGGCGTATCCCGGGGAGACCCAGTACTTC. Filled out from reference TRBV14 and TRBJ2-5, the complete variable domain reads EAGVTQFPSHSVIEKGQTVTLRCDPISGHDNLYWYRRVMGKEIKFLLHFVKESKQDESGMPNNRFLAERTGGTYSTLKVQPAELEDSGVYFCASSQGAGAYPGETQYFGPGTRLLVL.

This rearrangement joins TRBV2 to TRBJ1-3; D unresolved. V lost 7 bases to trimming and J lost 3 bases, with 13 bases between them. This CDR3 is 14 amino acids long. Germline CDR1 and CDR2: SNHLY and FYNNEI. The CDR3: CASILEDFGNTIYF. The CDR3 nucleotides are TGTGCCAGCATCCTGGAGGATTTTGGAAACACCATATATTTT.

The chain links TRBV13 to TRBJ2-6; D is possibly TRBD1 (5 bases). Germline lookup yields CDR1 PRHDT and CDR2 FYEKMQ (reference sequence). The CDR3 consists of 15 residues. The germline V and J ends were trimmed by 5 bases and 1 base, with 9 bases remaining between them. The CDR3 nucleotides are TGTGCCAGCAGCGGCCACAGGTCTGGGGCCAACGTCCTGACTTTC. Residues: CASSGHRSGANVLTF.

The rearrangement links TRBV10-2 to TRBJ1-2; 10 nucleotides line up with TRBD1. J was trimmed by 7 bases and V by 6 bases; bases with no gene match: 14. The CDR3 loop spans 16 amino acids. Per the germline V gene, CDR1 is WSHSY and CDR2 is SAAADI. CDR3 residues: CASSASGDRGRGGYTF. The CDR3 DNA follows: TGCGCCAGCAGCGCATCAGGGGACAGGGGCCGGGGTGGCTACACCTTC.

The CDR3 coding sequence is TGTGCCAGCAGGGGGGGACAGTTAAACTACGAGCAGTACTTC. It is translated as CASRGGQLNYEQYF. The chain uses TRBV2 and TRBJ2-7; tentatively, D is TRBD1 (7 bases). CDR3 size: 14 residues. V lost 6 bases and J 3 bases, leaving 15 bases between the germline ends. Germline V gene data show CDR1 as SNHLY and CDR2 as FYNNEI.

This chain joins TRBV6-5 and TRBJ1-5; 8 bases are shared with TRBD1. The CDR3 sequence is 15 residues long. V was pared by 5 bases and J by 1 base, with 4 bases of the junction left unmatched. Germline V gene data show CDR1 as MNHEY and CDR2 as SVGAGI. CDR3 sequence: CASSRNRGSNQPQHF. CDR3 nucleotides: TGTGCCAGCAGTCGGAACAGGGGGAGCAATCAGCCCCAGCATTTT.

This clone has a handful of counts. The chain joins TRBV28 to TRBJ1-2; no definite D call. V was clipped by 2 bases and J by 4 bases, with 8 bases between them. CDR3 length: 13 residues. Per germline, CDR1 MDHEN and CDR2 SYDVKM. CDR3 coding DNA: TGTGCCAGCAGTTTACAACAGCTCTATGGCTACACCTTC. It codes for CASSLQQLYGYTF.

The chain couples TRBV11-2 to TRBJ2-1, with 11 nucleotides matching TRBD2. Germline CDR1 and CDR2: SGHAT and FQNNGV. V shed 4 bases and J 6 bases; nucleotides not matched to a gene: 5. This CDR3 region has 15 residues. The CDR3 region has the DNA TGTGCCAGCAGCTCTCTAGCGGGGGGTATCAATGAGCAGTTCTTC. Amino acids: CASSSLAGGINEQFF.

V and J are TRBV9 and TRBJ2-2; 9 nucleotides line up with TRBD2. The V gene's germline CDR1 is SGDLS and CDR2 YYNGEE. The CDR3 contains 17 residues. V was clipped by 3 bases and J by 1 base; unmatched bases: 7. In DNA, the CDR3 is TGTGCCAGCAGCGCCAAACTAGCGGGCCTGAACACCGGGGAGCTGTTTTTT. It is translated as CASSAKLAGLNTGELFF.

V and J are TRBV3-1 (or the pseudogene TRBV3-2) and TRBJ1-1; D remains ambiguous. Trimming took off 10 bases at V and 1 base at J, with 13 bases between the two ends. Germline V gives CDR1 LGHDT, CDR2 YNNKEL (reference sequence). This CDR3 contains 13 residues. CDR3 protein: CATTSSGNTEAFF. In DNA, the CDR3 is TGTGCCACCACCTCTTCAGGGAACACTGAAGCTTTCTTT.

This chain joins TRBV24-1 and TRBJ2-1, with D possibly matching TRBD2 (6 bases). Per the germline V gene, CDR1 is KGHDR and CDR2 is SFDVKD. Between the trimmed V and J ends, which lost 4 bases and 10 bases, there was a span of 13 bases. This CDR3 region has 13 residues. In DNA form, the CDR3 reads TGTGCCACCAGTGAGGGACTCACCCGGGAGCAGTTCTTC. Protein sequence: CATSEGLTREQFF.

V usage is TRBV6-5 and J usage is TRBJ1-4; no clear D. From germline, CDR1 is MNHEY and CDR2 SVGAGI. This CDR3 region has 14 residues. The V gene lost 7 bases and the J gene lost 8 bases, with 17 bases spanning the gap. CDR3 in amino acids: CASNLQNPWEKLFF. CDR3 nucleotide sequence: TGTGCCAGCAATCTCCAGAACCCTTGGGAAAAACTGTTTTTT.